Shown below are 32 T cell receptor beta chains from a single sample sequenced in a study of blood T cell repertoires in COVID-19. Assay: immunoSEQ multiplex PCR; the TCRdb copy retains only in-frame clones and omits some. The sample carries hundreds of thousands of clones, about 90% recorded once. Sequencing used peripheral blood. Receptors were obtained from a woman in her forties or fifties who had recovered from COVID-19.

This clone was seen more than once but under ten times. CDR3 sequence reads: CASSENDQAQIYF. The CDR3 DNA reads TGTGCCAGCAGTGAAAACGACCAGGCGCAAATATATTTT. The V and J genes are TRBV2 and TRBJ1-3; D uncertain. The CDR3 is 13 amino acids. V was cut by 2 bases and J by 13 bases, with 15 bases left in between. CDR1 SNHLY and CDR2 FYNNEI come from the germline V gene. Using reference TRBV2 and TRBJ1-3 for the parts outside the CDR3, the full variable domain is EPEVTQTPSHQVTQMGQEVILRCVPISNHLYFYWYRQILGQKVEFLVSFYNNEISEKSEIFDDQFSVERPDGSNFTLKIRSTKLEDSAMYFCASSENDQAQIYFGEGSWLTVV.

V is TRBV14 and J is TRBJ2-5, with TRBD1 matching over 8 bases. With V trimmed by 4 bases and J by 4 bases, 5 bases remained unmatched. Germline V CDR1 and CDR2: SGHDN, FVKESK. The CDR3 has 14 residues. The CDR3 nucleotides are TGTGCCAGCAGCCTAATGACAGGGGCAGAGACCCAGTACTTC. As protein: CASSLMTGAETQYF.

The chain couples TRBV11-1 to TRBJ1-1; 7 bases are shared with TRBD1. CDR1 is SGHAT and CDR2 is FQDESV in the germline V gene (reference sequence). The CDR3 consists of 13 residues. J gave up 5 bases and V 4 bases, and 4 bases lay outside the gene matches. The CDR3 here is CASSWDRLTEAFF. The CDR3 bases are TGTGCCAGCAGCTGGGACAGACTAACTGAAGCTTTCTTT. Full variable domain (rest looked up from reference TRBV11-1 and TRBJ1-1): EAEVAQSPRYKITEKSQAVAFWCDPISGHATLYWYRQILGQGPELLVQFQDESVVDDSQLPKDRFSAERLKGVDSTLKIQPAELGDSAMYLCASSWDRLTEAFFGQGTRLTVV.

This clone was observed a few times. The chain uses TRBV5-1 and TRBJ2-7; the match to TRBD2 covers 11 bases. The CDR3 is 15 residues long. Germline V gene sequence: CDR1 SGHRS, CDR2 YFSETQ. Trimming removed 4 bases from V and 6 bases from J; junction bases left unmatched: 9. The CDR3 region has the DNA TGCGCCAGCAGCCCCCCCCTAGCGGGAGGTGGCGAGCAGTACTTC. It encodes CASSPPLAGGGEQYF.

V usage is TRBV12-3 or TRBV12-4 and J usage is TRBJ1-5, with D unclear. The CDR3 runs to 12 residues. The V gene lost 11 bases and the J gene lost 0 bases, with 8 bases spanning the gap. CDR3 in amino acids: CADPGSNQPQHF. The CDR3 region has the DNA TGTGCCGATCCGGGTAGCAATCAGCCCCAGCATTTT.

This chain links TRBV5-4 with TRBJ2-7, with D unclear. The CDR3 extends over 14 amino acids. Trimming stripped 3 bases from V and 2 bases from J, with 12 bases between. Per germline, CDR1 SGHNT and CDR2 YYREEE (reference sequence). CDR3 region: CASSSTIPPYEQYF. In DNA, the CDR3 is TGTGCCAGCAGCTCTACGATCCCTCCCTACGAGCAGTACTTC.

V and J are TRBV5-1 and TRBJ2-1; 9 nucleotides agree with TRBD2. The germline V gene encodes CDR1 SGHRS and CDR2 YFSETQ. J was trimmed by 7 bases and V by 2 bases; bases with no gene match: 7. There are 15 residues in the CDR3. CDR3 DNA: TGCGCCAGCAGCTTAGGTGCGGGAGGGGGTAATGAGCAGTTCTTC. Amino acid sequence: CASSLGAGGGNEQFF.

V is TRBV7-2 and J is TRBJ1-2; D might be TRBD1 (5 bases). This CDR3 comprises 12 residues. Germline V CDR1 and CDR2: SGHTA, FQGNSA. The CDR3 DNA reads as TGTGCTGCCAGGGCAGGGTCGAGGGGCTACACCTTC. Protein: CAARAGSRGYTF. The full variable domain, in which reference TRBV7-2 and TRBJ1-2 provide the parts outside the CDR3, is GAGVSQSPSNKVTEKGKDVELRCDPISGHTALYWYRQSLGQGLEFLIYFQGNSAPDKSGLPSDRFSAERTGGSVSTLTIQRTQQEDSAVYLCAARAGSRGYTFGSGTRLTVV.

On this clone: One junction end disagrees with the germline gene, perhaps due to a read error. The rearrangement uses TRBV15 and TRBJ1-1; possible D gene TRBD1, 5 bases. The CDR3 length is 12 residues. The germline V gene encodes CDR1 LNHNV and CDR2 YYDKDF (reference sequence). CDR3: CATSRDRGEAFF. The CDR3 DNA is TGTGCCACCAGCCGAGATCGGGGGGAAGCTTTCTTT. Combining the CDR3 with reference TRBV15 and TRBJ1-1 gives the whole variable domain DAMVIQNPRYQVTQFGKPVTLSCSQTLNHNVMYWYQQKSSQAPKLLFHYYDKDFNNEADTPDNFQSRRPNTSFCFLDIRSPGLGDTAMYLCATSRDRGEAFFGQGTRLTVV.

This clone appeared a few times. The V call is TRBV7-8, the J call TRBJ2-7; 8 positions match TRBD1. With 5 bases clipped from V and 8 bases from J, the junction kept 11 bases outside the gene matches. Germline V lookup: CDR1 SGHVS, CDR2 FQNEAQ. CDR3 length equals 14 residues. The CDR3 bases are TGTGCCAGCAGCCCCGTGCAGGGGGCGGTCAAGCAGTACTTC. Translating it yields CASSPVQGAVKQYF.

This clone was observed a handful of times. V gene TRBV4-3 combines with J gene TRBJ1-6, with D possibly being TRBD1 (5 bases). Trimming stripped 4 bases from V and 8 bases from J, with 15 bases between. This CDR3 contains 15 residues. CDR1 is LGHNA and CDR2 is YSLEER in the germline V gene. The CDR3 DNA is TGCGCCAGCAGCCCAGGGTCCGAGAGATATTCACCCCTCCACTTT. Encoded protein: CASSPGSERYSPLHF.

The V call is TRBV7-9, the J call TRBJ2-7; 10 bases are shared with TRBD2. Germline V gene sequence: CDR1 SEHNR, CDR2 FQNEAQ (reference sequence). Losses at the gene ends were 4 bases for V and 0 bases for J; bases not matched to a gene: 15. CDR3 length equals 19 residues. The CDR3 DNA sequence: TGTGCCAGCAGCTCCAATATGGGTTCTCGGACTAGCGGCTCCTACGAGCAGTACTTC. Translated, it gives CASSSNMGSRTSGSYEQYF. Drawing the rest from reference TRBV7-9 and TRBJ2-7, the complete variable domain is DTGVSQNPRHKITKRGQNVTFRCDPISEHNRLYWYRQTLGQGPEFLTYFQNEAQLEKSRLLSDRFSAERPKGSFSTLEIQRTEQGDSAMYLCASSSNMGSRTSGSYEQYFGPGTRLTVT.

The CDR3 DNA is TGCAGTGCTAGTGAAGCCATACCAAGCGGGGGCCCGATAGAGACCCAGTACTTC. Its translation is CSASEAIPSGGPIETQYF. This chain links TRBV20-1 with TRBJ2-5; 8 bases agree with TRBD2. There are 18 residues in the CDR3. V lost 3 bases and J lost 4; bases outside the gene matches: 19. Per germline, CDR1 DFQATT and CDR2 SNEGSKA (reference sequence).

The J gene is TRBJ2-7, the V gene TRBV7-3; possible D gene TRBD1, 5 bases. The germline V gene encodes CDR1 SGHTA and CDR2 FQGTGA. CDR3 size: 14 residues. V lost 5 bases to trimming and J lost 5 bases, with 16 bases between them. The CDR3 region is CASSPVGRADEQYF. DNA of the CDR3: TGTGCCAGCAGCCCCGTGGGCAGGGCTGACGAGCAGTACTTC.

This chain uses TRBV10-3 with TRBJ2-1; D unresolved. This CDR3 is built from 13 residues. V shed 1 base and J shed 5 bases, with 6 bases lying between them. Germline assignment: CDR1 ENHRY and CDR2 SYGVKD. The CDR3 DNA reads TGTGCCATCAGTGAGTACGCGGACAATGAGCAGTTCTTC. Translating it yields CAISEYADNEQFF.

V and J are TRBV6-4 and TRBJ2-3; no firm D call. The CDR3 extends over 13 amino acids. Trimming left V 2 bases short and J 0 bases short, with 3 bases between. The germline gives CDR1 MRHNA, CDR2 SNTAGT. As DNA, the CDR3 is TGTGCCAGCAGTGACACTAGCACAGATACGCAGTATTTT. Its protein is CASSDTSTDTQYF.

The V call is TRBV28, the J call TRBJ1-2; TRBD1 aligns across 10 bases. Germline-derived CDR1 and CDR2 are MDHEN and SYDVKM. This CDR3 has 15 amino acids. J was trimmed by 2 bases and V by 6 bases; bases with no gene match: 6. CDR3 sequence: CASRTGTGANYGYTF. For the CDR3, the DNA is TGTGCCAGCAGGACCGGGACAGGGGCGAACTATGGCTACACCTTC.

The rearrangement joins TRBV28 to TRBJ1-4, with TRBD1 as a possible D gene (6 bases). The CDR3 is 15 amino acids. V was pared by 3 bases and J by 5 bases, with 13 bases between. Per the germline V gene, CDR1 is MDHEN and CDR2 is SYDVKM. CDR3 in amino acids: CASSLLGTKNEKLFF. The CDR3 coding sequence is TGTGCCAGCAGTTTGTTGGGGACAAAGAATGAAAAACTGTTTTTT.

The gene calls are TRBV28 and TRBJ1-2; D is undetermined. V lost 6 bases and J 12 bases, leaving 26 bases between the germline ends. CDR3 size: 15 residues. From germline, CDR1 is MDHEN and CDR2 SYDVKM. This CDR3 reads CASSPVGGSVSQNTF. The CDR3 DNA reads TGTGCCAGCAGCCCCGTGGGAGGGTCAGTTAGTCAGAACACCTTC.

The chain links TRBV30 to TRBJ2-1, with 8 bases fitting TRBD2. Looked up from germline, CDR1 is GTSNPN and CDR2 is SVGIG (reference sequence). This CDR3 has 15 residues. The V and J ends lost 0 bases and 2 bases, in that order; junction bases with no gene match: 3. CDR3 sequence: CAWSVTAGAYNEQFF. In DNA form, the CDR3 reads TGTGCCTGGAGTGTAACAGCGGGGGCCTACAATGAGCAGTTCTTC.

The chain has TRBV4-2 and TRBJ2-3; no definite D call. CDR3 size: 13 residues. Per the germline V gene, CDR1 is LGHNA and CDR2 is YNFKEQ. The V gene lost 5 bases and the J gene lost 2 bases, with 8 bases spanning the gap. This CDR3 reads CASSTPPTDTQYF. DNA for the CDR3: TGTGCCAGCAGCACTCCACCCACAGATACGCAGTATTTT.

A single count supports this clone. The chain has TRBV18 and TRBJ2-5; unclear D gene. Deletions cut 3 bases from V and 2 bases from J, with 7 bases between. The CDR3 extends over 13 amino acids. Germline values: CDR1 KGHSH, CDR2 LQKENI. In DNA form, the CDR3 reads TGTGCCAGCTCACCTCTTCAGCAAGAGACCCAGTACTTC. The encoded protein is CASSPLQQETQYF.

The gene calls are TRBV5-1 and TRBJ1-2; D is unresolved. The CDR3 consists of 15 residues. Between the trimmed V and J ends, which lost 4 bases and 0 bases, there was a span of 13 bases. The germline CDR1 and CDR2 sequences are SGHRS and YFSETQ. The CDR3 protein is CASSEATGANYGYTF. The DNA for the CDR3 is TGCGCCAGCAGCGAAGCGACGGGAGCTAACTATGGCTACACCTTC. The full variable domain, with the rest looked up from reference TRBV5-1 and TRBJ1-2, is KAGVTQTPRYLIKTRGQQVTLSCSPISGHRSVSWYQQTPGQGLQFLFEYFSETQRNKGNFPGRFSGRQFSNSRSEMNVSTLELGDSALYLCASSEATGANYGYTFGSGTRLTVV.

J is TRBJ2-6 and V is TRBV5-8, with 11 nucleotides matching TRBD1. This CDR3 is built from 17 residues. Germline loops: CDR1 SGHTS, CDR2 YDEGEE. V shed 5 bases, J shed 1 base, and the junction held 5 bases outside the gene matches. CDR3 protein: CASRSRDRGSGANVLTF. The CDR3 DNA sequence: TGTGCCAGCAGAAGCCGGGACAGGGGGTCTGGGGCCAACGTCCTGACTTTC.

The table lists this clone with a few counts. The rearrangement joins TRBV7-6 to TRBJ2-2, with TRBD1 identical over 7 bases. The V segment lost 6 bases and the J segment 4 bases; nucleotides outside the gene matches: 8. Germline CDR1 reads SGHVS; CDR2 reads FNYEAQ. The CDR3 is 15 residues long. CDR3 loop: CASRSTGASTGELFF. The CDR3 region has the DNA TGTGCCAGCAGGTCTACAGGGGCGTCCACCGGGGAGCTGTTTTTT.

The gene calls are TRBV7-2 and TRBJ1-2; TRBD1 is a possible D gene (5 bases). Trimming left V 1 base short and J 3 bases short, with 9 bases between. The CDR3 is made up of 14 amino acids. From germline, CDR1 is SGHTA and CDR2 FQGNSA. The CDR3 sequence: CASSLGPGYYGYTF. The CDR3 DNA follows: TGTGCCAGCAGCTTAGGGCCAGGGTACTATGGCTACACCTTC. The full variable domain, its missing parts supplied by reference TRBV7-2 and TRBJ1-2, is GAGVSQSPSNKVTEKGKDVELRCDPISGHTALYWYRQSLGQGLEFLIYFQGNSAPDKSGLPSDRFSAERTGGSVSTLTIQRTQQEDSAVYLCASSLGPGYYGYTFGSGTRLTVV.

V gene TRBV5-1 combines with J gene TRBJ1-5; D is unresolved. Per the germline V gene, CDR1 is SGHRS and CDR2 is YFSETQ. The CDR3 length is 13 residues. The germline V and J ends were trimmed by 4 bases and 5 bases, with 10 bases remaining between them. This CDR3 is CASSSEPDQPQHF. The CDR3 nucleotides are TGCGCCAGCAGCAGCGAACCCGATCAGCCCCAGCATTTT.

The chain recombines TRBV19 with TRBJ1-5, with 7 bases lining up with TRBD1. The CDR3 length is 15 residues. CDR1 LNHDA and CDR2 SQIVND come from the germline V gene (reference sequence). V trimming: 5 bases; J trimming: 6 bases; junction bases outside the gene matches: 10. In DNA form, the CDR3 reads TGTGCCAGTAGTCTAGGGGGCAGGGTGGGTCAGCCCCAGCATTTT. This gives the protein CASSLGGRVGQPQHF.

This chain joins TRBV5-4 and TRBJ2-7; TRBD1 matches 10 bases. Germline V gives CDR1 SGHNT, CDR2 YYREEE (reference sequence). The CDR3 covers 16 residues. Germline trimming cut 2 bases from V and 4 bases from J; bases unmatched to any gene: 9. The CDR3 here is CASSLTAGTGVYEQYF. The DNA of the CDR3 is TGTGCCAGCAGCTTAACCGCCGGGACAGGGGTTTACGAGCAGTACTTC.

In its sample, this clone was seen a few times. The CDR3 is CASSRTDRDHEQYF. The CDR3 nucleotides read TGTGCCAGCAGTCGCACGGACAGGGACCACGAGCAGTACTTC. V is TRBV28 and J is TRBJ2-7; 8 positions agree with TRBD1. This CDR3 contains 14 residues. V shed 5 bases, J shed 5 bases, and the junction held 8 bases outside the gene matches. Germline-derived CDR1 and CDR2 are MDHEN and SYDVKM.

This chain connects TRBV2 to TRBJ2-3; TRBD2 matches 9 bases. The germline CDR1 and CDR2 sequences are SNHLY and FYNNEI. The ends lost 2 bases at V and 0 bases at J; junction bases unmatched: 6. The CDR3 has 17 residues. The CDR3 loop reads CASSEMASGGSTDTQYF. In DNA, the CDR3 is TGTGCCAGCAGTGAAATGGCCAGCGGGGGGAGCACAGATACGCAGTATTTT.

This clone has just one count. The chain recombines TRBV7-3 with TRBJ2-2; D ambiguous. CDR1 and CDR2 from the germline V gene are SGHTA and FQGTGA. Trimming removed 5 bases at V and 4 bases at J, with 11 bases between. This CDR3 is built from 14 residues. The CDR3 loop reads CASSPIAGTGELFF. The CDR3 region has the DNA TGTGCCAGCAGCCCCATAGCCGGCACCGGGGAGCTGTTTTTT.